This T cell receptor beta chain was observed in a study of cytomegalovirus exposure and HLA in healthy donors. This PCR relied on a set of 60 Vbeta primers and 13 Jbeta primers. Libraries were prepared by immunoSEQ multiplex PCR; TCRdb keeps only in-frame clonotypes and omits some of them. This table has some 190,000 clones, roughly four fifths appearing once. Overall study findings and caveats: Several V segments, TRBV6-2 and TRBV6-3 among them, could not be told apart and were dropped.

Remarks on this clone: Antigen unknown.

The CDR3 is 13 amino acids. Germline V gives CDR1 LNHDA, CDR2 SQIVND (reference sequence). V lost 6 bases and J lost 6; bases outside the gene matches: 4. The sequence was collected from a woman in her 30s in good health and CMV-seropositive. The chain carries TRBV19 and TRBJ2-1; 8 bases agree with TRBD1. The sequenced sample consisted of PBMCs. The CDR3 spells CASRPGQVNEQFF. CDR3 bases: TGTGCCAGTAGACCGGGACAGGTCAATGAGCAGTTCTTC.